This TCR beta chain was recorded in a study of cytomegalovirus exposure and HLA in healthy donors. Germline loops: CDR1 SGHDT, CDR2 YYEEEE. The CDR3 loop spans 12 amino acids. Trimming took off 1 base at V and 15 bases at J, with 14 bases between the two ends. Overall study results and limits: In vitro testing confirmed a few CMV-associated chains as specific for CMV antigens. In a later analysis, a genetic analysis reported fewer productive-TCR N-insertions in an Asian-associated ancestry cluster than the cohort average. Indistinguishable V segments such as TRBV6-2 and TRBV6-3 were excluded. A later analysis linked a missense variant in DCLRE1C to the trimming of TCR beta V and J genes.

Details on this clone: The antigen is undetermined.

The study ran its PCR with 60 Vbeta and 13 Jbeta primers. Using immunoSEQ multiplex PCR, the repertoire was profiled, and TCRdb retains in-frame clones only, with some absent. The sample contains 110,000 or so clones, 82% of which appear only once. This sequence joins TRBV5-6 and TRBJ2-1; no clear D. The receptor was derived from a woman between 18 and 29 years old in good health and CMV-seronegative. The sample comprised PBMCs. CDR3 protein: CASSLRSYSRFF. The CDR3 DNA reads TGTGCCAGCAGCTTGAGGTCATACTCTAGGTTCTTC.